Each of the 15 T cell receptor beta chains below was sequenced from the same sample in a study of shared clonotypes between healthy human individuals. Sequencing was performed with immunoSEQ multiplex PCR; in TCRdb, only in-frame clones are kept and a portion is missing. Of some 700,000 clones detected, 80% to 95% appear once; the ten largest clones hold more than 30%. The material sequenced was memory CD8+ T cells from PBMCs. Subset given: CD45RO+ cells pooled with CCR7-negative TemRA cells. These receptors all stem from a man younger than 30 in good health. Some clones in this sample may be carry-over from other donors' samples.

The CDR3 reads CATTPTGPHEQYF. Written as DNA, the CDR3 is TGTGCCACCACCCCGACAGGGCCCCACGAGCAGTACTTC. The rearrangement joins TRBV15 to TRBJ2-7; TRBD1 matches 7 bases. The V gene's germline CDR1 is LNHNV and CDR2 YYDKDF (reference sequence). The CDR3 has 13 amino acids. The junction had 8 bases not matched to a gene; V was cut back by 7 bases and J by 5 bases.

The J gene is TRBJ2-3, the V gene TRBV21-1; TRBD2 is taken as the D call from the table, unchecked against the DNA. TRBV21-1 is a recognized pseudogene. The length of the CDR3 is 20 residues. Written as DNA, the CDR3 is TGTGCCAGCAGCAAAAGTCGTACCTTTCGCGGGAGGGCCGGCACAGATACGCAGTATTTT. Protein product: CASSKSRTFRGRAGTDTQYF.

The V call is TRBV5-6, the J call TRBJ1-1; D call uncertain. Trimming stripped 4 bases from V and 2 bases from J, with 12 bases between. From germline, CDR1 is SGHDT and CDR2 YYEEEE. The CDR3 extends over 14 amino acids. The CDR3 DNA is TGTGCCAGCAGCCTCCAGGTAATTAACACTGAAGCTTTCTTT. Translated: CASSLQVINTEAFF.

The rearrangement uses TRBV30 and TRBJ2-6, with 8 bases that match TRBD2. The V and J ends lost 5 bases and 5 bases, in that order; junction bases with no gene match: 5. In germline, CDR1 is GTSNPN, CDR2 SVGIG (reference sequence). This CDR3 spans 14 amino acids. The CDR3 loop is CAWVGRARANVLTF. The CDR3 DNA sequence: TGTGCCTGGGTCGGGAGGGCTAGGGCCAACGTCCTGACTTTC.

V and J are TRBV28 and TRBJ2-7, with 9 bases that match TRBD2. The CDR3 totals 14 residues. After removal of 6 bases from V and 9 bases from J, the junction contained 12 bases not matched to a gene. Germline V gene data show CDR1 as MDHEN and CDR2 as SYDVKM. The DNA of the CDR3 is TGTGCCAGCAGAATAGCGGGAGCCCCAGGAGGGCAGTACTTC. As protein: CASRIAGAPGGQYF.

The genes are TRBV5-1 and TRBJ1-4; no clear D. There are 16 residues in the CDR3. Germline lookup yields CDR1 SGHRS and CDR2 YFSETQ. Deletions cut 3 bases from V and 3 bases from J, with 15 bases between. CDR3 region: CASSSATGGSNEKLFF. In DNA form, the CDR3 reads TGCGCCAGCAGCTCCGCCACGGGAGGATCTAATGAAAAACTGTTTTTT. The whole variable domain, remainder taken from reference TRBV5-1 and TRBJ1-4, is KAGVTQTPRYLIKTRGQQVTLSCSPISGHRSVSWYQQTPGQGLQFLFEYFSETQRNKGNFPGRFSGRQFSNSRSEMNVSTLELGDSALYLCASSSATGGSNEKLFFGSGTQLSVL.

V and J are TRBV27 and TRBJ2-7, with D possibly matching TRBD1 (6 bases). This CDR3 has 13 residues. Trimming pared 7 bases from V and 1 base from J, leaving 11 bases between. Germline V lookup: CDR1 MNHEY, CDR2 SMNVEV (reference sequence). CDR3 nucleotides: TGTGCCAGCACCCCCCAGGGGTCCTACGAGCAGTACTTC. Its translation is CASTPQGSYEQYF.

Only one count was recorded for this clone. The rearrangement uses TRBV27 and TRBJ1-1, with D unresolved. Germline CDR1 and CDR2: MNHEY and SMNVEV (reference sequence). Trimming took off 4 bases at V and 3 bases at J, with 9 bases between the two ends. The CDR3 covers 13 residues. This CDR3 reads CASSSTGDTEAFF. The DNA for the CDR3 is TGTGCCAGCAGTTCCACGGGTGACACTGAAGCTTTCTTT.

This sequence joins TRBV5-4 and TRBJ2-5, with D perhaps given as TRBD1 or TRBD2 (6 bases each). Near its end, the DNA agrees better with TRBJ2-7, so the J call may be wrong. Germline CDR1 SGHNT, CDR2 YYREEE (reference sequence). CDR3 length: 16 amino acids. CDR3 protein: CASSQRTGGRTYEQYF. The CDR3 nucleotides read TGTGCCAGCAGCCAGCGGACCGGGGGCAGAACCTACGAGCAGTACTTC.

The V call is TRBV7-6, the J call TRBJ2-1; D possibly corresponds to TRBD2 (5 bases). The CDR3 length is 15 residues. V was cut by 2 bases and J by 8 bases, with 16 bases left in between. In germline, CDR1 is SGHVS, CDR2 FNYEAQ. The CDR3 coding sequence is TGTGCCAGCAGCTTAACTTCGGACTTTCTCGATGAGCAGTTCTTC. Translating gives CASSLTSDFLDEQFF.

This chain links TRBV7-9 with TRBJ2-1; D not resolved. Trimming took off 5 bases at V and 9 bases at J, with 14 bases between the two ends. Germline assignment: CDR1 SEHNR and CDR2 FQNEAQ (reference sequence). The CDR3 length is 13 residues. The CDR3, as DNA: TGTGCCAGCAGCCTATTCGACGAGATTGAGCAGTTCTTC. Its translation is CASSLFDEIEQFF.

The chain couples TRBV5-6 to TRBJ2-5; 14 bases match TRBD2. CDR3 size: 14 residues. Trimming cost V 4 bases and J 11 bases; bases outside gene matches: 7. Per the germline V gene, CDR1 is SGHDT and CDR2 is YYEEEE. CDR3 residues: CASSRRGLAGEQYF. Written as DNA, the CDR3 is TGTGCCAGCAGCCGGCGGGGACTAGCGGGAGAGCAGTACTTC.

The V call is TRBV4-1, the J call TRBJ2-5; D gene unclear. V was trimmed by 0 bases and J by 5 bases, leaving 10 bases between them. There are 14 residues in the CDR3. Germline-derived CDR1 and CDR2 are MGHRA and YSYEKL. DNA for the CDR3: TGCGCCAGCAGCCAAGATCAAGTTGACGAGACCCAGTACTTC. It codes for CASSQDQVDETQYF.

The chain combines TRBV9 with TRBJ2-3; D possibly corresponds to TRBD1 (5 bases). The CDR3 spans 14 residues. V gave up 3 bases and J gave up 6 bases, with 14 bases separating them. Germline CDR1 reads SGDLS; CDR2 reads YYNGEE. In nucleotides, the CDR3 is TGTGCCAGCAGCGCGCAGGGTAATGGGGATACGCAGTATTTT. Translating gives CASSAQGNGDTQYF.

This chain links TRBV19 with TRBJ1-5; no reliable D call. The CDR3 spans 15 residues. V lost 6 bases and J lost 1, with 13 bases in between. Germline-derived CDR1 and CDR2 are LNHDA and SQIVND (reference sequence). This chain's CDR3 is CASSAAGLSNQPQHF. CDR3 DNA sequence: TGTGCCAGTAGCGCCGCCGGGTTGAGCAATCAGCCCCAGCATTTT.